Following are 10 T cell receptor beta chains from one sample sequenced in a study of blood T cells in healthy people across ages (dated by TCRdb to the mid-2010s). Receptor amplification or capture employed 5' RACE. Instrument on record: Illumina HiSeq 2500. A second PCR of about 7 to 12 cycles was run with a J-beta primer mix and a sample-barcoded 5' primer. The public reads were reprocessed in TCRdb via fastp at Q25 and MiXCR, keeping in-frame beta chains. Merged by CDR3 protein, the rows form single entries marked with the most common genes and DNA. In all, the sample holds roughly 1,500,000 distinct CDR3 sequences, and around 42% of those were seen once. The leading ten clones occupy under 8% of the sample. Sequencing input: blood. Receptors originate from a woman under 30 in good health.

The DNA of the CDR3 is TGTGCCAGCAGTTTTGGGGAGGGTAGCACTGAAGCTTTCTTT. It is translated as CASSFGEGSTEAFF. The chain combines TRBV2 with TRBJ1-1; D not resolved. This CDR3 has 14 residues. The ends were cut back, 5 bases at V and 4 bases at J, with 14 bases in the middle. Germline V gene lookup returns CDR1 SNHLY and CDR2 FYNNEI.

This clonotype came up a few times. The DNA of the CDR3 is TGCAGTGCTAGAGATCCTAAGGGGGGCGAGCAGTACTTC. Translated, it gives CSARDPKGGEQYF. V usage is TRBV20-1 and J usage is TRBJ2-7; D possibly uses TRBD1 or TRBD2 (6 bases each). Between the trimmed V and J ends, which lost 0 bases and 6 bases, there was a span of 12 bases. The germline CDR1 and CDR2 sequences are DFQATT and SNEGSKA (reference sequence). This CDR3 spans 13 amino acids.

In this sample, this clonotype turned up many times. The rearrangement links TRBV4-1 to TRBJ2-7; 9 positions agree with TRBD2. The CDR3 is made up of 17 amino acids. The germline V gene has CDR1 MGHRA and CDR2 YSYEKL. V shed 6 bases, J shed 5 bases, and the junction held 17 bases outside the gene matches. DNA for the CDR3: TGCGCCAGCAGAAGCGGCCTAGCGGGAAGAGAGGCGGACGAGCAGTACTTC. Its translation is CASRSGLAGREADEQYF.

CDR3 sequence reads: CASSLLPGPSSYEQYF. The CDR3 nucleotides are TGTGCCAGCAGCCTCTTACCGGGACCCAGCTCCTACGAGCAGTACTTC. This rearrangement joins TRBV14 to TRBJ2-7, with D perhaps given as TRBD1 or TRBD2 (5 bases each). The length of the CDR3 is 16 residues. V lost 4 bases and J lost 0, with 16 bases in between. Germline CDR1 and CDR2: SGHDN and FVKESK.

The genes are TRBV20-1 and TRBJ2-7; D possibly corresponds to TRBD2 (5 bases). V was trimmed by 1 base and J by 7 bases, leaving 17 bases between them. The CDR3 contains 14 residues. CDR1 and CDR2 (germline): DFQATT, SNEGSKA (reference sequence). The CDR3 region is CSARASGLNNEQYF. CDR3 in DNA: TGCAGTGCTAGAGCCTCCGGACTGAACAATGAGCAGTACTTC.

This chain connects TRBV21-1 to TRBJ2-5; whether TRBD2, the table's D call, matches the DNA was not checked. TRBV21-1 is flagged as a pseudogene. The CDR3 is made up of 13 amino acids. The CDR3 loop is CASSKIREDEQYF. As DNA, the CDR3 is TGTGCCAGCAGCAAAATCAGGGAGGATGAGCAGTACTTC.

The chain couples TRBV4-1 to TRBJ1-2, with 9 bases aligning to TRBD1. CDR3 length: 18 residues. Germline CDR1 MGHRA, CDR2 YSYEKL. The ends lost 1 base at V and 2 bases at J; junction bases unmatched: 11. CDR3 sequence reads: CASSQALTQGAKNYGYTF. CDR3 bases: TGCGCCAGCAGCCAAGCCCTCACACAGGGGGCAAAAAACTATGGCTACACCTTC.

The chain employs TRBV6-1 and TRBJ2-3; 10 positions match TRBD2. This CDR3 comprises 16 residues. The germline CDR1 and CDR2 sequences are MNHNS and SASEGT. With V trimmed by 4 bases and J by 1 base, 5 bases remained unmatched. The CDR3 region is CASSGRTSGRTDTQYF. In nucleotides, the CDR3 is TGTGCCAGCAGTGGACGGACTAGCGGACGCACAGATACGCAGTATTTT.

There are many counts of this clonotype. This rearrangement joins TRBV6-6 to TRBJ2-1; 7 bases are a match to TRBD2. Unmatched junction bases numbered 3, after V lost 2 bases and J lost 8 bases. Germline CDR1 reads MNHNY; CDR2 reads SVGAGI (reference sequence). The CDR3 totals 13 residues. The CDR3, as DNA: TGTGCCAGCAGTTACGGGGGGGTCGATGAGCAGTTCTTC. Translating gives CASSYGGVDEQFF.

V usage is TRBV28 and J usage is TRBJ2-7; D is undetermined. CDR3 length equals 13 residues. Per germline, CDR1 MDHEN and CDR2 SYDVKM. The V and J ends lost 2 bases and 3 bases respectively, with 8 bases between them. CDR3 nucleotides: TGTGCCAGCAGTTTAGAGGATCTCTACGAGCAGTACTTC. Amino acids: CASSLEDLYEQYF.